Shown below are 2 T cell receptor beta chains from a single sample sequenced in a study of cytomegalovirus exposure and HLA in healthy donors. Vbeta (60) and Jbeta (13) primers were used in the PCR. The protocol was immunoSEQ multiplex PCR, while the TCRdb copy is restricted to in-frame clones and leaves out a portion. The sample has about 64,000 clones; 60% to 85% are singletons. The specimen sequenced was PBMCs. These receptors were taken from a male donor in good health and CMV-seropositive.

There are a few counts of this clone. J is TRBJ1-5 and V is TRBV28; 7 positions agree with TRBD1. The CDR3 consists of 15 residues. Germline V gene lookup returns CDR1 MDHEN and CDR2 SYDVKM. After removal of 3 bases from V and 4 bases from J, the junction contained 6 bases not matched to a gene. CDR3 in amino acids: CASSFLTRGNQPQHF. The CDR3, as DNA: TGTGCCAGCAGTTTCTTAACCAGGGGGAATCAGCCCCAGCATTTT. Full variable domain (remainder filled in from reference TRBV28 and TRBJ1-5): DVKVTQSSRYLVKRTGEKVFLECVQDMDHENMFWYRQDPGLGLRLIYFSYDVKMKEKGDIPEGYSVSREKKERFSLILESASTNQTSMYLCASSFLTRGNQPQHFGDGTRLSIL.

CDR3 sequence: CASSQKSGTGSGELFF. The CDR3 DNA sequence: TGTGCCAGCAGCCAAAAATCCGGGACAGGGTCCGGGGAGCTGTTTTTT. This chain links TRBV4-2 with TRBJ2-2, with 9 bases identical to TRBD1. Germline assignment: CDR1 LGHNA and CDR2 YNFKEQ. The CDR3 sequence is 16 residues long. V trimming: 2 bases; J trimming: 6 bases; junction bases outside the gene matches: 7.